The T cell receptor beta chain described here comes from a study of post-analysis software for immune sequencing data. Study-level background: The courses of disease that were included comprised relapsing-remitting, secondary progressive and progressive-relapsing multiple sclerosis.

Prepared TCR beta cDNA libraries contained unique molecular identifiers. TCRdb itself ran the PCR reads through MiXCR, one entry per CDR3 protein. In the table there are 450,000 to 700,000 distinct CDR3 sequences, 44% of which are singletons. CDR3 length: 15 amino acids. V shed 4 bases, J shed 4 bases, and the junction held 7 bases outside the gene matches. The germline gives CDR1 SGHRS, CDR2 YFSETQ. Notes on the study in general: In patients, TRBV5-6, TRBV5-1 and TRBV20-1 belonged to four or five TRBV segments found more frequently than in controls. Normalized Chao1 diversity was significantly lower in multiple sclerosis patients than in controls. F measure showed strong co-clustering of same-batch samples.

Comment on this clonotype: Its specificity is unknown.

The chain employs TRBV5-1 and TRBJ2-1; TRBD2 matches 8 bases. The sequenced material came from blood. This sequence was found in a girl between 5 and 17 years old with multiple sclerosis. The chain's CDR3 is CASSPTSAAYNEQFF. In DNA, the CDR3 is TGCGCCAGCAGCCCGACTAGCGCCGCTTACAATGAGCAGTTCTTC.